This passage covers 23 T cell receptor beta chains from one sample sequenced in a study of tumor and adjacent non-tumor tissue in lung cancer. No cell sorting was done before RNA was extracted from the tissue. The normal lung tissue was taken more than 3 cm from the tumor edge. Three rounds of nested PCR, following a modified ARM-PCR protocol, produced the TCRbeta library. TCRdb reprocessed the multiplex PCR reads with MiXCR, giving one entry per CDR3 protein. The table records over 80,000 distinct CDR3 sequences, about 80% of them present only once. Sequenced input: distant non-tumor lung tissue. These receptors came from a man aged 55 to 70 with small cell lung cancer.

This chain links TRBV2 with TRBJ2-7; 7 bases are a match to TRBD2. The CDR3 is 15 residues long. The V segment lost 5 bases and the J segment 1 base; nucleotides outside the gene matches: 8. Per germline, CDR1 SNHLY and CDR2 FYNNEI. The CDR3 DNA follows: TGTGCCAGCAGTAAAGGACTAGTGTCTTCCTACGAGCAGTACGTC. This encodes CASSKGLVSSYEQYV.

The rearrangement uses TRBV5-6 and TRBJ2-7; D call uncertain. The CDR3 runs to 13 residues. Germline lookup yields CDR1 SGHDT and CDR2 YYEEEE. CDR3 protein: CASSRAPNHEHYV. The CDR3 DNA reads as TGTGCCAGTAGCCGGGCCCCTAATCACGAGCACTACGTC.

On this clonotype itself: The junction departs from the called germline gene at one end, perhaps through a read error. V is TRBV2 and J is TRBJ2-1; D is possibly TRBD1 (6 bases). This CDR3 region has 11 residues. Germline V gives CDR1 SNHLY, CDR2 FYNNEI. The CDR3 spells CAGSLKTGQFF. CDR3 DNA sequence: TGTGCCGGCAGTCTGAAGACAGGGCAGTTCTTC. The whole variable domain, filled in from reference TRBV2 and TRBJ2-1, reads EPEVTQTPSHQVTQMGQEVILRCVPISNHLYFYWYRQILGQKVEFLVSFYNNEISEKSEIFDDQFSVERPDGSNFTLKIRSTKLEDSAMYFCAGSLKTGQFFGPGTRLTVL.

This clonotype was recorded at least ten times. A much more abundant neighbour one base away suggests this may be a read error. The chain recombines TRBV11-2 with TRBJ2-2, with a weak D call TRBD2 (5 bases). This CDR3 has 12 amino acids. The germline V gene encodes CDR1 SGHAT and CDR2 FQNNGV. The CDR3 sequence is CASSLGSGELLF. The CDR3 DNA is TGTGCCAGCAGCTTAGGTTCCGGGGAGCTGCTTTTT.

This clonotype has more than one count but fewer than ten. Compared with germline, one end of the junction differs, possibly owing to a read error. The chain employs TRBV30 and TRBJ2-5; the D gene is possibly TRBD1 (5 bases). The CDR3 covers 14 residues. Germline lookup yields CDR1 GTSNPN and CDR2 SVGIG (reference sequence). CDR3 nucleotides: TGTGCCTGGAGTGTGTTTGGGGCGCAAGAGGCCCAGTACTTC. It codes for CAWSVFGAQEAQYF.

A word on this clonotype: At one boundary the junction diverges from the germline segment, which might be a read error. This chain joins TRBV10-3 and TRBJ2-1; D ambiguous. Germline lookup yields CDR1 ENHRY and CDR2 SYGVKD. This CDR3 region has 15 residues. The CDR3 DNA reads as TGTGACATCAGTGACCCACTGGGCAGGAAAGATGAGCAGTTCTTC. It yields the protein CDISDPLGRKDEQFF.

As to this clonotype: Because it lacks the conserved phenylalanine or tryptophan at the end, this CDR3 is likely a read error. CDR3 nucleotides: TGCGCCAGCAGCCTAGGACTGGCGGGCACAGATACGCAGTATTAT. The encoded protein is CASSLGLAGTDTQYY. This chain uses TRBV4-1 with TRBJ2-3, with a possible D match to TRBD2 (5 bases). The CDR3 extends over 15 amino acids. The V gene lost 4 bases and the J gene lost 1 base, with 12 bases spanning the gap. Germline V gene data show CDR1 as MGHRA and CDR2 as YSYEKL.

Of note for this clonotype: This could be a read error, since a much larger clone is one nucleotide away. V gene TRBV28 combines with J gene TRBJ1-5; D possibly corresponds to TRBD1 (5 bases). The germline V gene encodes CDR1 MDHEN and CDR2 SYDVKM. The CDR3 length is 14 residues. CDR3 residues: CTSSLQGPNRPQHF. The CDR3 bases are TGTACCAGCAGTTTGCAGGGTCCGAACCGGCCCCAGCATTTT. Filled out from reference TRBV28 and TRBJ1-5, the complete variable domain reads DVKVTQSSRYLVKRTGEKVFLECVQDMDHENMFWYRQDPGLGLRLIYFSYDVKMKEKGDIPEGYSVSREKKERFSLILESASTNQTSMYLCTSSLQGPNRPQHFGDGTRLSIL.

On this clonotype: One end of the junction varies from germline; a read error may be responsible. This chain uses TRBV6-1 with TRBJ2-2; 11 bases fit TRBD2. The CDR3 is made up of 18 amino acids. CDR1 is MNHNS and CDR2 is SASEGT in the germline V gene. In nucleotides, the CDR3 is TGTACCAGCAGTTATTCCACCGGGACTAGCGGCCCGGGCGGGGAGGTGTTTTTT. It codes for CTSSYSTGTSGPGGEVFF.

The genes are TRBV6-6 and TRBJ2-3; unclear D gene. Germline V gene lookup returns CDR1 MNHNY and CDR2 SVGAGI (reference sequence). The CDR3 covers 15 residues. V lost 2 bases to trimming and J lost 4 bases, with 13 bases between them. The CDR3 bases are TGTGCCAGCAGTTACCCCGCGACTGGGCCAGATACGCAGTATTTT. It is translated as CASSYPATGPDTQYF.

Note on this clonotype: Sequence at one end of the junction differs from germline and may be a read error. This chain uses TRBV13 with TRBJ1-6; D not resolved. The CDR3 is made up of 17 amino acids. Per the germline V gene, CDR1 is PRHDT and CDR2 is FYEKMQ (reference sequence). The DNA of the CDR3 is TGTGCCAGCAGCCAAAACGACGGAAGCTCCTATAATTCACCCCTCTATTTC. The encoded protein is CASSQNDGSSYNSPLYF.

This clonotype was seen at least ten times. The CDR3: CASSLKAGDPYEQYF. CDR3 nucleotide sequence: TGTGCCAGCAGTTTAAAAGCGGGAGATCCCTACGAGCAGTACTTC. The V and J genes are TRBV12-3 or TRBV12-4 and TRBJ2-7; 8 bases are a match to TRBD2. Germline trimming cut 2 bases from V and 2 bases from J; bases unmatched to any gene: 5. The CDR3 is 15 residues long.

As for this clonotype: Germline is not matched at one junction end, which may reflect a read error. The chain combines TRBV25-1 with TRBJ2-3; TRBD2 is a possible D gene (7 bases). The germline gives CDR1 MGHDK, CDR2 SYGVNS. The CDR3 consists of 16 residues. CDR3 bases: TGTGCCTGCCGTGAATTGGGGGGGGGCGCGGACAGATACGCAGTATTT. It specifies CACRELGGGADRYAVF. The variable domain in full, completed from reference TRBV25-1 and TRBJ2-3, reads EADIYQTPRYLVIGTGKKITLECSQTMGHDKMYWYQQDPGMELHLIHYSYGVNSTEKGDLSSESTVSRIRTEHFPLTLESARPSHTSQYLCACRELGGGADRYAVFGPGTRLTVL.

This chain links TRBV2 with TRBJ2-3; 10 nucleotides match TRBD2. CDR3 length: 15 residues. Germline-derived CDR1 and CDR2 are SNHLY and FYNNEI. The junction had 8 bases not matched to a gene; V was cut back by 5 bases and J by 6 bases. The CDR3 coding sequence is TGTGCCAGCAGTTTGACCAGCGGGAGGGTGGATACGCAGTATTTT. Its protein is CASSLTSGRVDTQYF.

A remark on this clonotype: It may be a read error: a sequence one base away is much more abundant. V usage is TRBV7-9 and J usage is TRBJ2-7; 10 nucleotides agree with TRBD1. Germline V gene lookup returns CDR1 SEHNR and CDR2 FQNEAQ (reference sequence). V was clipped by 7 bases and J by 2 bases; unmatched bases: 8. The CDR3 consists of 15 residues. The CDR3 is CASNRGQGIAYEQYF. The CDR3 nucleotides read TGTGCCAGCAACAGGGGACAGGGGATCGCCTACGAGCAGTACTTC.

V gene TRBV20-1 combines with J gene TRBJ2-1; TRBD2 matches 9 bases. CDR1 DFQATT and CDR2 SNEGSKA come from the germline V gene (reference sequence). The CDR3 runs 14 residues. The V and J ends lost 2 bases and 9 bases, in that order; junction bases with no gene match: 8. The CDR3 reads CSARRSGRDSEQFF. The CDR3 nucleotides read TGCAGTGCTAGACGTAGCGGGAGAGACTCTGAGCAGTTCTTC.

Note on this clonotype: A much bigger clone sits one base away, suggesting this may be a read error. The chain joins TRBV2 to TRBJ2-1, with 7 positions matching TRBD2. The CDR3 has 15 amino acids. The germline V gene has CDR1 SNHLY and CDR2 FYNNEI. The CDR3 sequence: CASGAREPLYKEQFF. The CDR3 nucleotides are TGTGCCAGCGGGGCGCGGGAGCCACTCTACAAAGAGCAGTTCTTC.

This clonotype has only a few counts. A much larger clone differs by one base, so this may be a read error. The chain employs TRBV7-9 and TRBJ2-7; tentative D call: TRBD2 (5 bases). The CDR3 has 15 amino acids. Germline loops: CDR1 SEHNR, CDR2 FQNEAQ (reference sequence). V lost 4 bases and J 4 bases, leaving 17 bases between the germline ends. CDR3 sequence reads: CASSSRVLGEYEQYF. CDR3 coding DNA: TGTGCCAGCAGCTCTCGGGTCTTGGGAGAGTACGAGCAGTACTTC. Full variable domain (remainder filled in from reference TRBV7-9 and TRBJ2-7): DTGVSQNPRHKITKRGQNVTFRCDPISEHNRLYWYRQTLGQGPEFLTYFQNEAQLEKSRLLSDRFSAERPKGSFSTLEIQRTEQGDSAMYLCASSSRVLGEYEQYFGPGTRLTVT.

Remarks on this clonotype: The junction shows a germline mismatch at one end, possibly a read error. The CDR3 region has the DNA TGTTCCATCAGCCGTACCAGGGAGAGCACTGGAGCTTTCTTT. Amino acids: CSISRTRESTGAFF. The chain is built from TRBV11-3 and TRBJ1-1; a possible D gene is TRBD1 (5 bases). This CDR3 is 14 amino acids long. Germline V CDR1 and CDR2: SGHNT, YENEEA.

This clonotype came up many times. The rearrangement uses TRBV7-9 and TRBJ1-4; 11 bases are a match to TRBD1. V lost 1 base to trimming and J lost 10 bases; unmatched junction nucleotides: 8. Germline values: CDR1 SEHNR, CDR2 FQNEAQ (reference sequence). The CDR3 is made up of 16 amino acids. CDR3 sequence (DNA): TGTGCCAGCAGCTTAGTCGGCGGGACAGGGGGGACAAAACTGTTTTTT. It codes for CASSLVGGTGGTKLFF.

Remarks on this clonotype: The junction departs from the called germline gene at one end, perhaps through a read error. The chain has TRBV6-6 and TRBJ2-2; 9 bases match TRBD2. The CDR3 contains 17 residues. Germline assignment: CDR1 MNHNY and CDR2 SVGAGI (reference sequence). CDR3 sequence reads: CVSSPRLAEVDTGELFF. For the CDR3, the DNA is TGTGTCAGCAGTCCAAGACTAGCGGAAGTGGACACCGGGGAGCTGTTTTTT.

Of note for this clonotype: The conserved phenylalanine or tryptophan is not found at the CDR3 terminus, so this likely reflects a read error. The V gene is TRBV29-1, the J gene TRBJ2-1; TRBD2 might be the D (6 bases). With 6 bases removed from V and 4 bases from J, the gap between germline ends came to 16 bases. The length of the CDR3 is 14 residues. CDR1 and CDR2 (germline): SQVTM, ANQGSEA. CDR3 nucleotide sequence: TGCAGCGTCCTTATTAGCGGTCTATACAATGAGCAGTTCCTC. Protein product: CSVLISGLYNEQFL.

On this clonotype itself: A junction boundary mismatches the germline segment, possibly from a read error. The gene calls are TRBV6-5 and TRBJ2-5; maybe TRBD2 (6 bases). CDR1 is MNHEY, CDR2 SVGAGI, per germline. This CDR3 is built from 15 residues. CDR3 loop: CTSRSAGLGDETQYF. CDR3 nucleotides: TGTACCAGCAGGTCCGCGGGACTTGGGGATGAGACCCAGTACTTC.